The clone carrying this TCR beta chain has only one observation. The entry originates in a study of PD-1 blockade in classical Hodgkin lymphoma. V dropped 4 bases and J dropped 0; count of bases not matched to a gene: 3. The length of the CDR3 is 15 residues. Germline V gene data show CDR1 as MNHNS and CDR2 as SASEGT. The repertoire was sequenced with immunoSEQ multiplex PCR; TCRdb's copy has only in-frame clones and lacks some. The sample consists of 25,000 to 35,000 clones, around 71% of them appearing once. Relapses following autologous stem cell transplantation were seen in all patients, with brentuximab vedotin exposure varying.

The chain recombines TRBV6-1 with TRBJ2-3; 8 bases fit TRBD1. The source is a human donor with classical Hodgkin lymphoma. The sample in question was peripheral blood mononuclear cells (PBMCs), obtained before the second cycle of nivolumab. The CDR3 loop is CASSVDRGSTDTQYF. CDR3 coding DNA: TGTGCCAGCAGTGTCGACAGGGGCAGCACAGATACGCAGTATTTT.